The rows below give T cell receptor beta chains drawn from one sample of a study of cytomegalovirus exposure and HLA in healthy donors. Assay used: immunoSEQ multiplex PCR; TCRdb lists only in-frame clones, some missing. The sample shows some 140,000 clones, 60% to 85% of them seen only once. The sequenced material came from PBMCs. These receptors were taken from a man aged 18 to 35 in good health and CMV-seronegative. The CDR3 runs from the conserved cysteine through the conserved F or W.

V gene,J gene,CDR3 protein
TRBV5-1,TRBJ2-2,CASSFGLRGSTGELFF
TRBV13,TRBJ2-4,CASSQGANIQYF
TRBV7-3,TRBJ2-1,CASSSRQGSSYNEQFF
TRBV9,TRBJ2-1,CASSTQGVNEQFF
TRBV6-5,TRBJ2-2,CASSYASTPTGELFF
TRBV2,TRBJ1-2,CASRDRAGGYGYTF
TRBV11-3,TRBJ2-2,CASSLGGEELFF
TRBV30,TRBJ2-7,CAWSSGQNYEQYF
TRBV7-2,TRBJ1-2,CASSLETGFVYGYTF
TRBV9,TRBJ2-7,CASSVGDSSYEQYF
TRBV5-1,TRBJ2-3,CASSLVSRTGVPDTQYF
TRBV18,TRBJ1-5,CASSPGGIQPQHF
TRBV2,TRBJ1-3,CASAGGRGAGNTIYF
TRBV5-1,TRBJ2-3,CASRVTGGTDTQYF
TRBV6-4,TRBJ1-4,CASSDRSGRGHEKLFF
TRBV7-8,TRBJ1-6,CASSLAGAGDPNSPLHF
TRBV7-2,TRBJ2-5,CASTLNEETQYF